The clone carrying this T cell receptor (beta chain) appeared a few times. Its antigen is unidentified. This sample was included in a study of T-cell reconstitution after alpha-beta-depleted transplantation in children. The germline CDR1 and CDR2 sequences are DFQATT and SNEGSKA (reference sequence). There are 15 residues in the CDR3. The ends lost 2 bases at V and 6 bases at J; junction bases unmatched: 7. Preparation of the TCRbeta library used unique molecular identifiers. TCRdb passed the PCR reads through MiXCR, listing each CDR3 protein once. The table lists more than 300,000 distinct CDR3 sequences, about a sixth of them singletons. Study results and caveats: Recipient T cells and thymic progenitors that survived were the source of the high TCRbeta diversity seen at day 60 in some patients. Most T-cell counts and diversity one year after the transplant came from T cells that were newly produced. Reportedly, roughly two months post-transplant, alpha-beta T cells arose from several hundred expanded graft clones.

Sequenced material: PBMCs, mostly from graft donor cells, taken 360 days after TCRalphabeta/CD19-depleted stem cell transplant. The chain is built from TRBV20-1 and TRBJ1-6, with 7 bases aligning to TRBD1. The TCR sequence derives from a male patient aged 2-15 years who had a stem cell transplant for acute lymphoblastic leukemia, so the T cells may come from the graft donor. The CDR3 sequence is CSARTGTALNSPLHF. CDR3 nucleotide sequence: TGCAGTGCTAGAACCGGGACAGCCCTTAATTCACCCCTCCACTTT.